The 18 T cell receptor beta chains given below trace back to one sample, sequenced in a study of CD8 T cells in ankylosing spondylitis. Study-level findings and limits: Within ankylosing spondylitis blood, a TCR beta motif made up of several highly homologous variants appeared to be characteristic.

TCRdb processed the 5' RACE reads anew with MiXCR; each CDR3 protein has one entry. The data hold 400,000 or so distinct CDR3 sequences, with around 26% observed a single time. Their antigens are not known. Input material: blood, either unsorted or a sorted T cell fraction (not recorded which). The receptors originated from a male donor with ankylosing spondylitis.

This clonotype has more than one count but fewer than ten. The V gene is TRBV20-1, the J gene TRBJ2-3, with D perhaps TRBD2 (6 bases). The CDR3 is 15 amino acids. The germline V gene has CDR1 DFQATT and CDR2 SNEGSKA (reference sequence). V was cut by 0 bases and J by 4 bases, with 14 bases left in between. The chain's CDR3 is CSARDPGRIPDTQYF. Written as DNA, the CDR3 is TGCAGTGCTAGAGATCCAGGGAGGATCCCAGATACGCAGTATTTT.

This clonotype turned up a few times. V and J are TRBV20-1 and TRBJ1-2; TRBD1 is a possible D gene (5 bases). The V end lost 6 bases, the J end lost 3 bases, and 20 bases lay between the germline ends. This CDR3 contains 15 residues. Per germline, CDR1 DFQATT and CDR2 SNEGSKA (reference sequence). CDR3 protein: CSARTRGTQYYGYTF. The CDR3 coding sequence is TGCAGTGCACGAACTCGGGGGACCCAATACTATGGCTACACCTTC.

This sequence joins TRBV7-2 and TRBJ2-3; D gene uncertain. V was cut by 0 bases and J by 0 bases, with 7 bases left in between. The CDR3 consists of 15 residues. Germline CDR1 is SGHTA and CDR2 is FQGNSA. The DNA for the CDR3 is TGTGCCAGCAGCTTAGCCGGCTTTAGCACAGATACGCAGTATTTT. Translated: CASSLAGFSTDTQYF.

The V gene is TRBV20-1, the J gene TRBJ2-4; D perhaps matches TRBD1 (6 bases). The CDR3 has 16 amino acids. Trimming left V 0 bases short and J 8 bases short, with 20 bases between. Germline CDR1 is DFQATT and CDR2 is SNEGSKA (reference sequence). CDR3 sequence (DNA): TGCAGTGCTAGAGATCCCTCAGGGGCCGCCAGTGACATTCAGTACTTC. Protein product: CSARDPSGAASDIQYF.

The chain recombines TRBV7-2 with TRBJ2-7; maybe TRBD1 (5 bases). This CDR3 contains 14 residues. CDR1 is SGHTA, CDR2 FQGNSA, per germline. Deletions cut 2 bases from V and 3 bases from J, with 11 bases between. CDR3 region: CASSLRPGIYEQYV. In nucleotides, the CDR3 is TGTGCCAGCAGCTTAAGGCCAGGGATCTACGAGCAGTACGTC.

This clonotype has a count of ten or more. The chain couples TRBV12-3 or TRBV12-4 to TRBJ2-4, with a possible D match to TRBD1 (5 bases). V dropped 6 bases and J dropped 8 bases, with 14 bases sitting between them. The CDR3 totals 13 residues. The CDR3: CASRTKPTDIQYF. The CDR3 nucleotides read TGTGCCAGCAGGACCAAACCGACAGACATTCAGTACTTC.

This clonotype was counted only a few times. This sequence joins TRBV6-5 and TRBJ1-5, with D perhaps matching TRBD1 (5 bases). V dropped 2 bases and J dropped 6 bases, with 11 bases sitting between them. This CDR3 has 14 residues. Per germline, CDR1 MNHEY and CDR2 SVGAGI. The CDR3 nucleotides read TGTGCCAGCAGTTACGGGTCAGGGAGTCAGCCCCAGCATTTT. Protein sequence: CASSYGSGSQPQHF.

This clonotype was observed a handful of times. The rearrangement links TRBV29-1 to TRBJ2-1; 8 bases are shared with TRBD2. There are 13 residues in the CDR3. The V segment lost 6 bases and the J segment 4 bases; nucleotides outside the gene matches: 5. Germline V CDR1 and CDR2: SQVTM, ANQGSEA. For the CDR3, the DNA is TGCAGCGTGGGGACTAGTTCTTACAATGAGCAGTTCTTC. This gives the protein CSVGTSSYNEQFF.

The sample holds a few counts of this clonotype. The rearrangement joins TRBV12-3 or TRBV12-4 to TRBJ2-3; TRBD2 is a possible D gene (7 bases). The CDR3 runs 13 residues. Trimming removed 4 bases from V and 10 bases from J, with 15 bases in between. The CDR3 DNA reads as TGTGCCAGCAGTTCAAGGGGGGGCATCGCGCAGTATTTT. This translates into CASSSRGGIAQYF.

V usage is TRBV3-1 and J usage is TRBJ2-5, with 7 bases fitting TRBD1. The CDR3 runs 14 residues. From germline, CDR1 is LGHDT and CDR2 YNNKEL (reference sequence). V lost 6 bases, J lost 3 bases, and 7 bases stayed unmatched. The CDR3 bases are TGTGCCAGCAGTCGCCACAGGGGAGAAGAGACCCAGTACTTC. Translation: CASSRHRGEETQYF.

This clonotype was observed a few times. This sequence joins TRBV12-3 or TRBV12-4 and TRBJ2-1; D may correspond to TRBD1 or TRBD2 (5 bases each). The CDR3 is 15 amino acids. The V gene lost 7 bases and the J gene lost 3 bases, with 16 bases spanning the gap. In DNA, the CDR3 is TGTGCCAGCAACCCGGGGACCCTTTACTACAATGAGCAGTTCTTC. It is translated as CASNPGTLYYNEQFF.

V usage is TRBV3-1 and J usage is TRBJ1-5, with D perhaps matching TRBD1 (5 bases). V lost 3 bases and J 3 bases, leaving 12 bases between the germline ends. The CDR3 is 15 amino acids. Germline V lookup: CDR1 LGHDT, CDR2 YNNKEL (reference sequence). As DNA, the CDR3 is TGTGCCAGCAGCCATACCGACAGAGACAATCAGCCCCAGCATTTT. Its translation: CASSHTDRDNQPQHF.

This clonotype was seen a handful of times. V gene TRBV12-3 or TRBV12-4 combines with J gene TRBJ1-5, with D hard to call. V was cut by 5 bases and J by 5 bases, with 10 bases left in between. This CDR3 region has 13 residues. The CDR3 DNA sequence: TGTGCCAGCAGTATGACCCGGGATCAGCCCCAGCATTTT. This encodes CASSMTRDQPQHF.

Comments on this clonotype: A much larger clone differs by one base, so this may be a read error. The V gene is TRBV5-1, the J gene TRBJ2-5, with D possibly matching TRBD2 (5 bases). CDR1 and CDR2 from the germline V gene are SGHRS and YFSETQ. The CDR3 consists of 14 residues. The V and J ends lost 0 bases and 1 base respectively, with 7 bases between them. The CDR3 is CASSLDGIQETQYF. The CDR3, as DNA: TGCGCCAGCAGCTTGGACGGGATCCAAGAGACCCAGTACTTC.

This sequence joins TRBV5-1 and TRBJ1-6; D is unclear. CDR3 length equals 15 residues. Germline V CDR1 and CDR2: SGHRS, YFSETQ. V dropped 0 bases and J dropped 5 bases, with 9 bases sitting between them. The CDR3: CASSLAGSDNSPLHF. The CDR3, as DNA: TGCGCCAGCAGCTTGGCCGGGAGTGATAATTCACCCCTCCACTTT.

This clonotype occurred a few times. V and J are TRBV4-2 and TRBJ1-1, with 8 nucleotides matching TRBD1. This CDR3 spans 16 amino acids. The junction had 10 bases not matched to a gene; V was cut back by 3 bases and J by 4 bases. Per germline, CDR1 LGHNA and CDR2 YNFKEQ. The CDR3 sequence is CASSQSRQGRGTEAFF. The CDR3 DNA reads TGTGCCAGCAGCCAGTCTAGACAGGGGAGGGGCACTGAAGCTTTCTTT.

This clonotype was detected only a few times. The chain has TRBV29-1 and TRBJ2-3; 7 bases agree with TRBD1. CDR3 length: 15 amino acids. V lost 7 bases, J lost 3 bases, and 13 bases stayed unmatched. The germline V gene has CDR1 SQVTM and CDR2 ANQGSEA. Written as DNA, the CDR3 is TGCAGCGCCCCATTGACAGGGTCAGCGACAGATACGCAGTATTTT. Protein product: CSAPLTGSATDTQYF.

In DNA, the CDR3 is TGTGCCAGCAGCCAAGACATGGGGGACCTCTCCTACAATGAGCAGTTCTTC. Translated: CASSQDMGDLSYNEQFF. J is TRBJ2-1 and V is TRBV4-2, with D tentatively TRBD1 or TRBD2 (5 bases each). The CDR3 spans 17 residues. CDR1 LGHNA and CDR2 YNFKEQ come from the germline V gene. Trimming cost V 0 bases and J 0 bases, with 12 bases left between them.